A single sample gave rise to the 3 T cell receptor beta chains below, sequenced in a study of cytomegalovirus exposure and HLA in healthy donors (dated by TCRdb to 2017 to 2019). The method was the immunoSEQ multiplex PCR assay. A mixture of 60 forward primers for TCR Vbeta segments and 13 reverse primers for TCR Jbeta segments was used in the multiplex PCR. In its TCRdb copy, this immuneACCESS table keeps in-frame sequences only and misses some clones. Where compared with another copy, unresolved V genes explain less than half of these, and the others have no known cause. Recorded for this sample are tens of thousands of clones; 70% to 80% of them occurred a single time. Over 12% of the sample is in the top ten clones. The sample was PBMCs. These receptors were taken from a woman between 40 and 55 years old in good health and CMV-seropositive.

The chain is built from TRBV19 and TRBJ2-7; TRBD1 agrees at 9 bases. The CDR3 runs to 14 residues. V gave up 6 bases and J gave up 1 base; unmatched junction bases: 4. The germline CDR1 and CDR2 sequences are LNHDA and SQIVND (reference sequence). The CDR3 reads CASSVTGGSYEQYF. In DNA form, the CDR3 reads TGTGCCAGTAGCGTGACAGGGGGTTCCTACGAGCAGTACTTC.

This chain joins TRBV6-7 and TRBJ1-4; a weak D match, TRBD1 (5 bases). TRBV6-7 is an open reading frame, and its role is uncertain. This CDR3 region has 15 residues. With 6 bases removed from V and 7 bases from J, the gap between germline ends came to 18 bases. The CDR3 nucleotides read TGTGCCAGCAGCGCCGCCCTCGGCAGGGTTGAAAAACTGTTTTTT. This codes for CASSAALGRVEKLFF.

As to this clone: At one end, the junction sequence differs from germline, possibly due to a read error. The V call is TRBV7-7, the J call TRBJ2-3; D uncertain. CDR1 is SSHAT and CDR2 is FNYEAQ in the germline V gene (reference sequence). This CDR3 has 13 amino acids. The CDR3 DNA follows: TGTGCTAGCAGCTTTGGCGGAACAGATACGCAGTATTTT. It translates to CASSFGGTDTQYF.